The 6 T cell receptor beta chains given below trace back to one sample, sequenced in a study of T cell repertoires in ileal Crohn's disease. Measured with immunoSEQ multiplex PCR; TCRdb has only the in-frame clones, and not every one. The data hold several thousand clones, with 70% to 80% observed a single time. Sequencing used ileal tissue. The receptors stem from an adult with Crohn's disease.

This chain connects TRBV14 to TRBJ2-7, with 8 bases aligning to TRBD1. The germline gives CDR1 SGHDN, CDR2 FVKESK. V dropped 5 bases and J dropped 8; count of bases not matched to a gene: 5. The CDR3 totals 12 residues. Here the CDR3 reads CASSADRVKQYF. The CDR3 DNA sequence: TGTGCCAGCAGCGCGGACAGGGTAAAGCAGTACTTC. The full variable domain, completed using reference TRBV14 and TRBJ2-7, is EAGVTQFPSHSVIEKGQTVTLRCDPISGHDNLYWYRRVMGKEIKFLLHFVKESKQDESGMPNNRFLAERTGGTYSTLKVQPAELEDSGVYFCASSADRVKQYFGPGTRLTVT.

The sample holds a few counts of this clone. J is TRBJ1-6 and V is TRBV2; 9 bases are a match to TRBD1. Trimming at V came to 5 bases and at J to 7 bases, leaving 6 bases not matched to a gene. The CDR3 is 15 residues long. Per the germline V gene, CDR1 is SNHLY and CDR2 is FYNNEI. In nucleotides, the CDR3 is TGTGCCAGCAGTATTTTCGGACAGGGGAATTCACCCCTCCACTTT. Translation gives CASSIFGQGNSPLHF.

This rearrangement joins TRBV5-6 to TRBJ2-3; D unclear. CDR1 SGHDT and CDR2 YYEEEE come from the germline V gene. This CDR3 spans 14 amino acids. Trimming stripped 3 bases from V and 5 bases from J, with 13 bases between. The CDR3 coding sequence is TGTGCCAGCAGCTCCCCCCCGACTCGAGATACGCAGTATTTT. Its protein is CASSSPPTRDTQYF.

The chain has TRBV28 and TRBJ2-3, with 9 bases aligning to TRBD1. The germline V gene encodes CDR1 MDHEN and CDR2 SYDVKM. Trimming cost V 5 bases and J 2 bases; bases outside gene matches: 5. CDR3 size: 15 residues. The CDR3 DNA reads as TGTGCCAGCAGTCTAGGACAGGGGCACACAGATACGCAGTATTTT. Protein: CASSLGQGHTDTQYF.

J is TRBJ1-1 and V is TRBV25-1; D remains unclear. The length of the CDR3 is 12 residues. V lost 8 bases to trimming and J lost 5 bases, with 12 bases between them. Per germline, CDR1 MGHDK and CDR2 SYGVNS. This chain's CDR3 is CASGLHGTEAFF. The CDR3 nucleotides read TGTGCCAGCGGGTTACACGGGACTGAAGCTTTCTTT.

This clone has only a few counts. The chain links TRBV28 to TRBJ2-1; a weak D match, TRBD1 (6 bases). V was clipped by 6 bases and J by 0 bases, with 21 bases between them. In germline, CDR1 is MDHEN, CDR2 SYDVKM. The CDR3 is 18 amino acids. The CDR3 protein is CASSRRTGPLSSYNEQFF. The CDR3 coding sequence is TGTGCCAGCAGCCGCCGTACAGGGCCCCTTAGCTCCTACAATGAGCAGTTCTTC.